The sequence of this TCR beta chain was determined in a study of shared clonotypes between healthy human individuals. In the study overall: Per-donor plates numbered three CD4 naive, three CD4 memory, two CD8 naive and one CD8 memory.

A roughly 200 ng quantity of DNA, roughly 32,000 T cell genomes, went into the sorted-subset replicate PCRs. Data came from immunoSEQ multiplex PCR; TCRdb stores just in-frame clones and leaves some out. The data hold about 800,000 clones, with about 96% observed a single time. Naive-designated CD8 cells lacked CD45RO, were positively enriched for CCR7, and omitted terminally differentiated effector memory CD45RA+ cells. General study findings and limits: Memory subsets generally showed lower estimated richness than naive subsets. An anticipated effect of sequencing depth on clonotype sharing among donors was recognized.

As regards this clone: What it binds is unknown.

The CDR3 totals 15 residues. The V and J ends lost 0 bases and 4 bases respectively, with 10 bases between them. Looked up from germline, CDR1 is LGHNA and CDR2 is YSLEER. The rearrangement joins TRBV4-3 to TRBJ2-1; D is unclear. What was sequenced was naive CD8+ T cells sorted from blood. This clonotype was sampled from a man aged 30 to 45 in good health. The CDR3 region is CASSQDLTEYNEQFF. As DNA, the CDR3 is TGCGCCAGCAGCCAAGATTTGACGGAGTACAATGAGCAGTTCTTC.